These T cell receptor beta chains were read from a single sample in a study of OX40 agonist ivuxolimab in advanced cancers. Sequencing used immunoSEQ multiplex PCR; TCRdb keeps in-frame clones, though not all of them. The repertoire includes 69,000 or so clones, roughly 85% of them detected once, and approximately 0.81% sits in the top ten. Specimen: CD4+ or CD8+ T cells sorted from blood, collected in a trial of the OX40 agonist ivuxolimab. Receptors were obtained from an adult with an advanced solid tumor such as melanoma, head and neck, liver or kidney cancer. Both conserved end residues are part of each CDR3. The order of the fields is clone size, V gene, J gene, D gene, CDR3 protein, CDR3 DNA. A D gene is named only where the DNA matches it firmly. A row's size may be missing; if present it is once, few, many or a size class.

abundance: -
v_gene: TRBV28
j_gene: TRBJ1-3
d_gene: -
CDR3aa: CASSLTGGRGNTIYF
CDR3nt: TGTGCCAGCAGTTTAACCGGGGGGCGAGGAAACACCATATATTTT

abundance: -
v_gene: TRBV30
j_gene: TRBJ1-5
d_gene: -
CDR3aa: CAWSVQANQPQHF
CDR3nt: TGTGCCTGGAGTGTCCAGGCCAATCAGCCCCAGCATTTT

abundance: -
v_gene: TRBV5-1
j_gene: TRBJ2-5
d_gene: -
CDR3aa: CASSSQETQYF
CDR3nt: TGCGCCAGCAGCTCGCAAGAGACCCAGTACTTC

abundance: few
v_gene: TRBV2
j_gene: TRBJ2-2
d_gene: TRBD1
CDR3aa: CASSPRQGNTGELFF
CDR3nt: TGTGCCAGCAGTCCCCGACAGGGGAACACCGGGGAGCTGTTTTTT

abundance: -
v_gene: TRBV4-2
j_gene: TRBJ1-4
d_gene: -
CDR3aa: CASSPTGSTNEKLFF
CDR3nt: TGTGCCAGCAGCCCTACAGGGAGTACTAATGAAAAACTGTTTTTT

abundance: -
v_gene: TRBV7-2
j_gene: TRBJ2-2
d_gene: -
CDR3aa: CASSLEPGKNTGELFF
CDR3nt: TGTGCCAGCAGCTTAGAGCCGGGAAAGAACACCGGGGAGCTGTTTTTT

abundance: -
v_gene: TRBV6-5
j_gene: TRBJ2-1
d_gene: -
CDR3aa: CASSRGEGSQFF
CDR3nt: TGTGCCAGCAGCCGAGGAGAGGGGTCTCAGTTCTTC

abundance: -
v_gene: TRBV4-2
j_gene: TRBJ1-2
d_gene: TRBD1
CDR3aa: CASSQVVGDRGPNYGYTF
CDR3nt: TGTGCCAGCAGCCAAGTGGTTGGGGACAGGGGGCCCAACTATGGCTACACCTTC

abundance: once
v_gene: TRBV7-9
j_gene: TRBJ2-7
d_gene: -
CDR3aa: CASSSPEGGSYEQYF
CDR3nt: TGTGCCAGCAGCTCCCCGGAGGGGGGCTCCTACGAGCAGTACTTC

abundance: once
v_gene: TRBV5-1
j_gene: TRBJ2-5
d_gene: TRBD1
CDR3aa: CASSGGTGYQETQYF
CDR3nt: TGCGCCAGCAGCGGGGGGACAGGGTACCAGGAGACCCAGTACTTC

abundance: -
v_gene: TRBV4-1
j_gene: TRBJ2-7
d_gene: -
CDR3aa: CASSPRGGRTGENEQYF
CDR3nt: TGCGCCAGCAGCCCCCGGGGGGGACGGACAGGGGAGAACGAGCAGTACTTC

abundance: -
v_gene: TRBV19
j_gene: TRBJ2-1
d_gene: -
CDR3aa: CASSINIGQNEQFF
CDR3nt: TGTGCCAGTAGTATAAATATCGGACAGAATGAGCAGTTCTTC

abundance: -
v_gene: TRBV6-6
j_gene: TRBJ2-7
d_gene: TRBD2
CDR3aa: CASSYVVAGRHEQYF
CDR3nt: TGTGCCAGCAGTTACGTTGTAGCGGGAAGACACGAGCAGTACTTC

abundance: -
v_gene: TRBV28
j_gene: TRBJ1-1
d_gene: TRBD1
CDR3aa: CASSPGQASTEAFF
CDR3nt: TGTGCCAGCAGTCCGGGACAGGCGAGCACTGAAGCTTTCTTT

abundance: -
v_gene: TRBV7-2
j_gene: TRBJ1-5
d_gene: -
CDR3aa: CASSLGRVEPQHF
CDR3nt: TGTGCCAGCAGCTTAGGCAGGGTGGAACCCCAGCATTTT

abundance: -
v_gene: TRBV5-5
j_gene: TRBJ1-6
d_gene: TRBD1
CDR3aa: CASRQTGPSSYNSPLHF
CDR3nt: TGTGCCAGCAGACAGACAGGGCCGAGCTCCTATAATTCACCCCTCCACTTT

abundance: -
v_gene: TRBV11-2
j_gene: TRBJ2-3
d_gene: -
CDR3aa: CASSGPGVTDTQYF
CDR3nt: TGTGCCAGCAGCGGTCCGGGAGTTACAGATACGCAGTATTTT

abundance: -
v_gene: TRBV5-4
j_gene: TRBJ2-2
d_gene: TRBD2
CDR3aa: CASSLARGETGELFF
CDR3nt: TGTGCCAGCAGCTTGGCGCGGGGGGAAACCGGGGAGCTGTTTTTT

abundance: few
v_gene: TRBV2
j_gene: TRBJ1-1
d_gene: -
CDR3aa: CASSTLMNTEAFF
CDR3nt: TGTGCCAGCAGTACCCTCATGAACACTGAAGCTTTCTTT

abundance: -
v_gene: TRBV7-2
j_gene: TRBJ1-5
d_gene: -
CDR3aa: CASSTGATAQHF
CDR3nt: TGTGCCAGCAGCACCGGGGCCACGGCCCAGCATTTT

abundance: -
v_gene: TRBV7-7
j_gene: TRBJ2-3
d_gene: TRBD1
CDR3aa: CASSLTGADTQYF
CDR3nt: TGTGCTAGCAGCTTGACAGGGGCAGATACGCAGTATTTT

abundance: -
v_gene: TRBV5-1
j_gene: TRBJ1-1
d_gene: TRBD1
CDR3aa: CASSQGGRTNTEAFF
CDR3nt: TGCGCCAGCAGCCAAGGGGGCAGGACGAACACTGAAGCTTTCTTT

abundance: -
v_gene: TRBV29-1
j_gene: TRBJ1-2
d_gene: TRBD1
CDR3aa: CSAGDSYGYTF
CDR3nt: TGCAGTGCCGGGGACAGCTATGGCTACACCTTC

abundance: -
v_gene: TRBV6-1
j_gene: TRBJ1-5
d_gene: -
CDR3aa: CASSIEGPQHF
CDR3nt: TGTGCCAGCAGTATAGAGGGACCCCAGCATTTT

abundance: -
v_gene: TRBV4-2
j_gene: TRBJ2-7
d_gene: -
CDR3aa: CASSQGRTDSYEQYF
CDR3nt: TGTGCCAGCAGCCAAGGCAGGACAGATTCCTACGAGCAGTACTTC

abundance: -
v_gene: TRBV28
j_gene: TRBJ2-7
d_gene: -
CDR3aa: CASSSLVAGSYYEQYF
CDR3nt: TGTGCCAGCAGTTCCCTGGTGGCAGGGTCCTACTACGAGCAGTACTTC

abundance: few
v_gene: TRBV7-8
j_gene: TRBJ1-4
d_gene: -
CDR3aa: CASSLVREGKLFF
CDR3nt: TGTGCCAGCAGCTTAGTCAGGGAGGGAAAACTGTTTTTT

abundance: once
v_gene: TRBV4-2
j_gene: TRBJ2-2
d_gene: TRBD1
CDR3aa: CASSREGGTGATGELFF
CDR3nt: TGTGCCAGCAGCCGAGAGGGGGGGACAGGGGCCACCGGGGAGCTGTTTTTT

abundance: -
v_gene: TRBV18
j_gene: TRBJ2-2
d_gene: -
CDR3aa: CASSPQGPNTGELFF
CDR3nt: TGTGCCAGCTCACCACAGGGGCCGAACACCGGGGAGCTGTTTTTT

abundance: once
v_gene: TRBV30
j_gene: TRBJ2-3
d_gene: -
CDR3aa: CAWRGGRGPQYF
CDR3nt: TGTGCCTGGAGGGGGGGCCGGGGGCCGCAGTATTTT

abundance: -
v_gene: TRBV7-8
j_gene: TRBJ1-2
d_gene: -
CDR3aa: CASSLDEAASLGYGYTF
CDR3nt: TGTGCCAGCAGCTTAGATGAGGCAGCTAGTTTGGGGTATGGCTACACCTTC

abundance: -
v_gene: TRBV30
j_gene: TRBJ2-2
d_gene: TRBD2
CDR3aa: CACSGTSGGPNTGELFF
CDR3nt: TGTGCCTGTTCCGGGACTAGCGGGGGGCCGAACACCGGGGAGCTGTTTTTT

abundance: -
v_gene: TRBV7-9
j_gene: TRBJ2-7
d_gene: TRBD1
CDR3aa: CASSRDSSYEQYF
CDR3nt: TGTGCCAGCAGTCGGGACAGCTCCTACGAGCAGTACTTC

abundance: -
v_gene: TRBV28
j_gene: TRBJ1-6
d_gene: TRBD1
CDR3aa: CASSLGLFDRGGSPLHF
CDR3nt: TGTGCCAGCAGTTTGGGCCTCTTTGACAGGGGAGGATCACCCCTCCACTTT

abundance: -
v_gene: TRBV5-1
j_gene: TRBJ2-5
d_gene: -
CDR3aa: CASSLEQGKETQYF
CDR3nt: TGCGCCAGCAGCTTGGAACAGGGTAAAGAGACCCAGTACTTC

abundance: -
v_gene: TRBV19
j_gene: TRBJ1-4
d_gene: -
CDR3aa: CASSIRGSWNEKLFF
CDR3nt: TGTGCCAGTAGTATCAGAGGGTCCTGGAATGAAAAACTGTTTTTT

abundance: -
v_gene: TRBV2
j_gene: TRBJ1-1
d_gene: -
CDR3aa: CASTGISMNTEAFF
CDR3nt: TGTGCCAGCACCGGAATTAGCATGAACACTGAAGCTTTCTTT

abundance: -
v_gene: TRBV5-1
j_gene: TRBJ1-1
d_gene: -
CDR3aa: CASSLVVGAPRKTEAFF
CDR3nt: TGCGCCAGCAGCTTGGTAGTGGGGGCCCCCCGAAAAACTGAAGCTTTCTTT